This T cell receptor (beta chain) was sequenced during a study of Graves' ophthalmopathy and Graves' hyperthyroidism. This clonotype was detected a few times. The antigen is unknown. Patients were diagnosed from clinical symptoms, serum thyroxine, TRAb, thyroid ultrasound and orbital computed tomography. Findings and limits, study-wide: Detection in blood was also observed for most expanded thyroid clonotypes above 0.001 frequency. Forecasting of ophthalmopathy progression by the model achieved about 71% sensitivity and less than 80% specificity.

The CDR3 loop spans 11 amino acids. V lost 8 bases to trimming and J lost 2 bases, with 7 bases between them. In germline, CDR1 is SGHAT, CDR2 FQNNGV. RNA transcripts were the template, and TCR beta CDR3 regions were amplified from them. Amplification began with first-round RT-PCR using HTBI primers, then second-round multiplex PCR was performed. TCRdb re-called the multiplex PCR reads through MiXCR, storing one row per CDR3 protein. The sample holds roughly 600,000 distinct CDR3 sequences, just under 40% seen once. This clonotype originated in an adult man with Graves' hyperthyroidism. The chain has TRBV11-2 and TRBJ2-7; unclear D gene. Sequencing was performed on peripheral blood or thyroid tissue (not recorded which). Here the CDR3 DNA reads TGTGCCAGCGGCTCGCCCTACGAGCAGTACTTC. Amino acids: CASGSPYEQYF.